The rows below give T cell receptor beta chains drawn from one sample of a study of T-cell memory formation after mild COVID-19. MiXCR, run by TCRdb on the 5' RACE reads, gives a single entry per CDR3 protein. In the table there are over 350,000 distinct CDR3 sequences, 15% to 20% of which are singletons. Input material: PBMCs or a T cell subset sorted from them (not recorded which). All receptors come from a young man who had mild COVID-19 (a few samples of this study predate the infection). Cell type and time point are not known. Both conserved end residues are part of each CDR3. Fields, in order: clone size, V gene, D gene, J gene, CDR3 protein, CDR3 DNA. D genes are given only for firm matches. Expanded clones are given a class, and other clones once, few, many or no size at all.

abundance: once; v_gene: TRBV5-8; d_gene: NA; j_gene: TRBJ1-3; CDR3aa: CASSLENGNTIYF; CDR3nt: TGTGCCAGCAGCTTGGAGAACGGAAACACCATATATTTT
abundance: many; v_gene: TRBV4-3; d_gene: NA; j_gene: TRBJ2-1; CDR3aa: CASSQVVGDPQFF; CDR3nt: TGCGCCAGCAGCCAAGTGGTGGGGGATCCGCAGTTCTTC
abundance: NA; v_gene: TRBV5-1; d_gene: NA; j_gene: TRBJ1-2; CDR3aa: CASSLADRGPSTF; CDR3nt: TGCGCCAGCAGCTTGGCCGACAGAGGTCCGTCGACCTTC
abundance: many; v_gene: TRBV27; d_gene: NA; j_gene: TRBJ2-2; CDR3aa: CASSQDSPTGELFF; CDR3nt: TGTGCCAGCAGTCAGGACAGCCCCACCGGGGAGCTGTTTTTT
abundance: NA; v_gene: TRBV7-6; d_gene: NA; j_gene: TRBJ1-1; CDR3aa: CASSPEAGPWTEAFF; CDR3nt: TGTGCCAGCAGCCCGGAAGCAGGCCCTTGGACTGAAGCTTTCTTT
abundance: few; v_gene: TRBV9; d_gene: NA; j_gene: TRBJ1-5; CDR3aa: CASSVEGQGEPQHF; CDR3nt: TGTGCCAGCAGCGTAGAGGGTCAGGGCGAACCCCAGCATTTT
abundance: many; v_gene: TRBV7-6; d_gene: TRBD1; j_gene: TRBJ1-6; CDR3aa: CASSLVQMTGNNSPLHF; CDR3nt: TGTGCCAGCAGCTTAGTCCAGATGACAGGGAATAATTCACCCCTCCACTTT
abundance: NA; v_gene: TRBV5-7; d_gene: NA; j_gene: TRBJ1-2; CDR3aa: CASSLVGGGCYGYTF; CDR3nt: TGTGCCAGCAGCTTGGTTGGGGGTGGATGCTATGGCTACACCTTC
abundance: few; v_gene: TRBV4-3; d_gene: NA; j_gene: TRBJ2-4; CDR3aa: CASSQAAGDQHF; CDR3nt: TGCGCCAGCAGCCAAGCTGCCGGGGATCAGCACTTC
abundance: few; v_gene: TRBV3-1; d_gene: NA; j_gene: TRBJ2-1; CDR3aa: CASSRRRGYNEQFF; CDR3nt: TGTGCCAGCAGCCGTAGGCGGGGCTACAATGAGCAGTTCTTC
abundance: NA; v_gene: TRBV12-3/TRBV12-4; d_gene: TRBD1; j_gene: TRBJ2-5; CDR3aa: CASGLTGAGETQYF; CDR3nt: TGTGCCAGCGGACTGACAGGGGCAGGGGAGACCCAGTACTTC
abundance: few; v_gene: TRBV6-6; d_gene: NA; j_gene: TRBJ1-1; CDR3aa: CASSYSPTWPTTENTEAFF; CDR3nt: TGTGCCAGCAGTTACTCGCCGACTTGGCCGACTACTGAGAACACTGAAGCTTTCTTT
abundance: NA; v_gene: TRBV12-3/TRBV12-4; d_gene: NA; j_gene: TRBJ2-3; CDR3aa: CASRLDSLTDTQYF; CDR3nt: TGTGCCAGCAGGCTAGACTCCCTCACAGATACGCAGTATTTT
abundance: NA; v_gene: TRBV5-6; d_gene: NA; j_gene: TRBJ2-1; CDR3aa: CASSLGGDGAYNEQFF; CDR3nt: TGTGCCAGCAGCTTGGGTGGGGATGGGGCCTACAATGAGCAGTTCTTC